This is a list of T cell receptor beta chains from one sample in a study of molecular identifiers for immune sequencing clone quantification. MiXCR, run by TCRdb on the PCR reads, gives a single entry per CDR3 protein. The sample consists of about 510,000 distinct CDR3 sequences, roughly 26% of them appearing once. Sequencing was performed on naive CD8+ T cells from blood, with Jurkat cell RNA spiked in. The origin of the receptors is a human donor in good health. Some libraries in this study had Jurkat cell RNA spiked in. Each CDR3 is given without its conserved first and last residue. Not all rows give a size; the values are once, few, many and, for expanded clones, a class.

>few|TRBV19
ASSIAHLTGELF
>NA|TRBV12-3/TRBV12-4
ASSPQGGEQF
>NA|TRBV12-3/TRBV12-4
ASSLAGDYAYEQY
>NA|TRBV7-8
ASSLAVRVNTGELF
>few|TRBV7-3
ASSSSGADEQF
>few|TRBV20-1
SARDKDSWEKLF
>NA|TRBV19
ASSGELTYNEQF
>NA|TRBV7-9
ASSPRDSHSKQY
>few|TRBV6-5
ASSYSSPPRTGELF
>many|TRBV5-1
ASSLAAGEVEAF
>NA|TRBV10-2
ASSVDNRNTEAF
>NA|TRBV12-3/TRBV12-4
ASSPLGSFGYT
>many|TRBV4-1
ASSPRDTGAYEQY
>many|TRBV16
ASTQDVAGNQPQH
>few|TRBV5-1
ASQGSTDTQY
>few|TRBV27
ASSFGTNEKLF
>few|TRBV27
ASSLDRGIQPQH
>many|TRBV3-1
ASKAENTDTQY
>NA|TRBV27
ASSPYQGTPLH
>NA|TRBV2
ASSDGNRDYEQY
>many|TRBV5-1
ASSQTGGHGDTQY
>few|TRBV7-2
ASTYYNEQF
>NA|TRBV27
ASSLGGAYPYEQY
>many|TRBV12-3/TRBV12-4
ASSFGRIYEQY
>NA|TRBV27
ACCPAGSSYEQY
>few|TRBV4-3
ASSPDASRTGIDYEQY
>many|TRBV7-6
ASSLPKGQGDSTDTQY
>many|TRBV10-3
AISEDRDRQETQY
>many|TRBV7-9
ASSPGAYEQY
>many|TRBV12-5
ASGFLAGLPQH
>NA|TRBV30
AWSAASGGYEQY
>few|TRBV9
ASREAGSGGELF
>NA|TRBV6-2/TRBV6-3
ASLAGLAGYEQY
>few|TRBV7-9
ASSLGAWSEQY
>few|TRBV7-2
ARSDGTIPYNEQF
>NA|TRBV27
ASSITVMNTEAF
>NA|TRBV12-3/TRBV12-4
ASSQGTVRLF
>few|TRBV13
ASSLTGEEGQPQH